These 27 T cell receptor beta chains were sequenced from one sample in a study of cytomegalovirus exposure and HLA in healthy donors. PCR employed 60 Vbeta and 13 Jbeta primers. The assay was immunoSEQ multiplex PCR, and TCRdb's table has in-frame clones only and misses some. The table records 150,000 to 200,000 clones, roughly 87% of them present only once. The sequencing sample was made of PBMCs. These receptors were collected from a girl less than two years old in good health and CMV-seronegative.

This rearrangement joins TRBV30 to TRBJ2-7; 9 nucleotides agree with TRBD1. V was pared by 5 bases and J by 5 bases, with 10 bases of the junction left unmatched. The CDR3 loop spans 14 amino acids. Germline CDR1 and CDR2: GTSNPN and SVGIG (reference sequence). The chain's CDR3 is CAWARTGTGNEQYF. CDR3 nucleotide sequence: TGTGCCTGGGCTAGGACCGGGACAGGGAACGAGCAGTACTTC.

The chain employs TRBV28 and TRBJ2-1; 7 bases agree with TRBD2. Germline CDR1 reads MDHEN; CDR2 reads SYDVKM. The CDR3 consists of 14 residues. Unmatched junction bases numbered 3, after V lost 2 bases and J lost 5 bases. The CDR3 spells CASSLVGGNNEQFF. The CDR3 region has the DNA TGTGCCAGCAGTTTAGTGGGAGGGAACAATGAGCAGTTCTTC.

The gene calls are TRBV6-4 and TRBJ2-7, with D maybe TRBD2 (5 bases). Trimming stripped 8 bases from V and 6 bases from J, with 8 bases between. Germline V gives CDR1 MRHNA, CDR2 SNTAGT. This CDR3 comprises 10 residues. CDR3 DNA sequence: TGTGCCAGCGAAGGGAGCGAGCAGTACTTC. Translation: CASEGSEQYF.

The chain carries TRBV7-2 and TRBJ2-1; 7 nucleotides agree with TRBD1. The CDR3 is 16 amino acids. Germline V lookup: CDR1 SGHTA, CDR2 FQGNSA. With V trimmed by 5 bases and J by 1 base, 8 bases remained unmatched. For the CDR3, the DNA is TGTGCCAGCAGCCCGGAACAGGGGATATCCTACAATGAGCAGTTCTTC. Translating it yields CASSPEQGISYNEQFF.

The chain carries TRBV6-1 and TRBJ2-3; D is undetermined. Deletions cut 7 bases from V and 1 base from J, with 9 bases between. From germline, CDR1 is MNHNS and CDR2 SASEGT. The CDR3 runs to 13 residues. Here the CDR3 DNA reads TGTGCCAGCAACAACACACGCACAGATACGCAGTATTTT. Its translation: CASNNTRTDTQYF.

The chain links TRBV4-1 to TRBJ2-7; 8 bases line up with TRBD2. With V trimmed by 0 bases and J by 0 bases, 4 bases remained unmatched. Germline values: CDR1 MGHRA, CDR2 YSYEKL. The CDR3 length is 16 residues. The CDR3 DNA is TGCGCCAGCAGCCAAGAGGCGGGGGGCAGCTCCTACGAGCAGTACTTC. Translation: CASSQEAGGSSYEQYF.

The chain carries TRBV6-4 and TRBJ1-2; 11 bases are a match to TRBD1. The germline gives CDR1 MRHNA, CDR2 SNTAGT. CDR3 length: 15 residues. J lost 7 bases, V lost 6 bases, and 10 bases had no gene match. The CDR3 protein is CASREDRGRRSGYTF. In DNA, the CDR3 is TGTGCCAGCAGGGAGGACAGGGGGCGCCGCTCTGGCTACACCTTC.

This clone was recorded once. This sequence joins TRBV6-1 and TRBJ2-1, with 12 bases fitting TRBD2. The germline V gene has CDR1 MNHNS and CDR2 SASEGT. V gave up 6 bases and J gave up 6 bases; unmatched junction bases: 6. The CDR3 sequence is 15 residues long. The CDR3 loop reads CASRELAGGPNEQFF. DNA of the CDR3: TGTGCCAGCAGAGAGCTAGCGGGAGGGCCCAATGAGCAGTTCTTC.

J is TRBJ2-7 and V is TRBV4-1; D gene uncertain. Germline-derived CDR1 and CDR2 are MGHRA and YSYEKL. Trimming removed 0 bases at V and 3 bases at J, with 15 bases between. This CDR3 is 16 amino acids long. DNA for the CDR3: TGCGCCAGCAGCCAAGATTGGAGCGACGAACACTACGAGCAGTACTTC. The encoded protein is CASSQDWSDEHYEQYF.

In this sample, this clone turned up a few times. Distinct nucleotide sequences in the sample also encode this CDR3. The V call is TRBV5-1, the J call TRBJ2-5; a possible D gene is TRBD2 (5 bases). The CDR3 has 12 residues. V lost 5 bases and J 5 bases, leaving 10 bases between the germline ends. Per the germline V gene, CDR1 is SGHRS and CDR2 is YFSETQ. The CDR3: CASSLAGETQYF. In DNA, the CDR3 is TGCGCCAGCAGTCTAGCAGGCGAGACCCAGTACTTC.

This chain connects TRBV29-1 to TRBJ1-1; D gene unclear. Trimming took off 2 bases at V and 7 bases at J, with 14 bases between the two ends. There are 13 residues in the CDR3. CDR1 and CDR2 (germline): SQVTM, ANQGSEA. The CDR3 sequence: CSVEWSHFGEAFF. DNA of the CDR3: TGCAGCGTTGAATGGTCGCACTTCGGTGAAGCTTTCTTT.

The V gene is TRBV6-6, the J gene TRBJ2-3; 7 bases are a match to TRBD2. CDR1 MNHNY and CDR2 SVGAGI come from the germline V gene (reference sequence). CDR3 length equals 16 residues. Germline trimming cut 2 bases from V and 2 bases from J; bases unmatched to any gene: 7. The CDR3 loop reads CASSYVTSPITDTQYF. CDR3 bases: TGTGCCAGCAGTTACGTGACTAGCCCTATCACAGATACGCAGTATTTT.

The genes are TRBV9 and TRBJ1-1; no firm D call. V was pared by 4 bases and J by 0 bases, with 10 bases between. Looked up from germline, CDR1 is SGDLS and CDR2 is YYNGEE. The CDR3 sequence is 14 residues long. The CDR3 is CASSPSPVNTEAFF. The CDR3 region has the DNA TGTGCCAGCAGCCCCTCTCCGGTGAACACTGAAGCTTTCTTT.

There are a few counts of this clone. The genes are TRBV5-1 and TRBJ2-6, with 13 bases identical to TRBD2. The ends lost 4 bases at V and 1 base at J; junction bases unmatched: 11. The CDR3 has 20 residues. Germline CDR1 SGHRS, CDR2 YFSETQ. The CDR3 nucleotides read TGCGCCAGCAGCCCGTTAATTACGACTAGCGGGGGGTCTGGGGCCAACGTCCTGACTTTC. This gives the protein CASSPLITTSGGSGANVLTF.

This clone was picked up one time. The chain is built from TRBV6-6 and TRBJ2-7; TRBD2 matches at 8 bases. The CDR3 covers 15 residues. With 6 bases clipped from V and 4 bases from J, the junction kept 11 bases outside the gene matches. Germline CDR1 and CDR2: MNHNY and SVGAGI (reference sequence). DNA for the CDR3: TGTGCCAGCAGCCCAACACTAGCGGCTCCTTACGAGCAGTACTTC. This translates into CASSPTLAAPYEQYF.

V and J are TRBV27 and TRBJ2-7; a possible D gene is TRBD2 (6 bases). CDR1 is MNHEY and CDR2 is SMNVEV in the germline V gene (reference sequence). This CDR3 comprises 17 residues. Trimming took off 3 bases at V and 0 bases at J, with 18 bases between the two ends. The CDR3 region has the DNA TGTGCCAGCAGTTTGCATCCTGGCGGGGCCAGCTCCTACGAGCAGTACTTC. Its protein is CASSLHPGGASSYEQYF.

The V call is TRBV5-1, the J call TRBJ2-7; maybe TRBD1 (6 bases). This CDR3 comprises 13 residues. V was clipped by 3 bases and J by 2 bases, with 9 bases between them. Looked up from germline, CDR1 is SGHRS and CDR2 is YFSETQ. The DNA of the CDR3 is TGCGCCAGCAGCTCCGGACAGACCTACGAGCAGTACTTC. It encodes CASSSGQTYEQYF.

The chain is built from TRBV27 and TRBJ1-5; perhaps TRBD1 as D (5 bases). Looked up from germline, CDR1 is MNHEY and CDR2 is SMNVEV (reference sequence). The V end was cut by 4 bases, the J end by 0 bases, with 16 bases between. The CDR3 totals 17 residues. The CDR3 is CASSSRRGGFSNQPQHF. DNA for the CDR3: TGTGCCAGCAGTTCCCGTCGGGGGGGGTTTAGCAATCAGCCCCAGCATTTT.

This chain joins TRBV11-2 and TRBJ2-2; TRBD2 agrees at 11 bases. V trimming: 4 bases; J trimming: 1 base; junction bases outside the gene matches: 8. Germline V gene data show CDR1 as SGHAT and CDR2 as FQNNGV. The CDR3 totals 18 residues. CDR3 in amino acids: CASSSQLTSGRNTGELFF. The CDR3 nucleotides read TGTGCCAGCAGCTCCCAACTCACTAGCGGGAGGAACACCGGGGAGCTGTTTTTT.

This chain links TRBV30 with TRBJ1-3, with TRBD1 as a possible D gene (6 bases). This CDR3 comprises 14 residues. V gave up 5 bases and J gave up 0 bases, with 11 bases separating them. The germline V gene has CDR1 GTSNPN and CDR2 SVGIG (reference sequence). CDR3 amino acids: CAWCPDSSGNTIYF. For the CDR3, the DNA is TGTGCCTGGTGCCCGGACAGCTCTGGAAACACCATATATTTT.

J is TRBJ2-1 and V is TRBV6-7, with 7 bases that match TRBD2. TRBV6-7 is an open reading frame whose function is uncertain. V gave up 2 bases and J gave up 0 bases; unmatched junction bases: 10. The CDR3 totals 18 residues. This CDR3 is CASSYPTGGRSSYNEQFF. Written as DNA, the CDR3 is TGTGCCAGCAGTTACCCCACCGGGGGGAGAAGCTCCTACAATGAGCAGTTCTTC.

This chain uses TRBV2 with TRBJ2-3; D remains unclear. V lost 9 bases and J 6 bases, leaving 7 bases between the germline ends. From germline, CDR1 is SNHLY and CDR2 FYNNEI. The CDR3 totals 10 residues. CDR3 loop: CASSRDTQYF. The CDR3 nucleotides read TGTGCCAGTTCTCGGGATACGCAGTATTTT.

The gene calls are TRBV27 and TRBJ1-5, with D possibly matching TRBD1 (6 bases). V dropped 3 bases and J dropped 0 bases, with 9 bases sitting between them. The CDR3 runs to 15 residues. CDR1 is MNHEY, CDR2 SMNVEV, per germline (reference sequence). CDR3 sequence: CASSLTGYSNQPQHF. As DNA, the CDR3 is TGTGCCAGCAGTTTGACAGGTTATAGCAATCAGCCCCAGCATTTT.

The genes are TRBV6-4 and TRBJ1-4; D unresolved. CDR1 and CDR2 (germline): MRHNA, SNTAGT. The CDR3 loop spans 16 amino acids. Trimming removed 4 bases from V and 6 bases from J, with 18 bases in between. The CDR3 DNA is TGTGCCAGCAGTGGCTCGAGCGACTTCGGGGATGAAAAACTGTTTTTT. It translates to CASSGSSDFGDEKLFF.

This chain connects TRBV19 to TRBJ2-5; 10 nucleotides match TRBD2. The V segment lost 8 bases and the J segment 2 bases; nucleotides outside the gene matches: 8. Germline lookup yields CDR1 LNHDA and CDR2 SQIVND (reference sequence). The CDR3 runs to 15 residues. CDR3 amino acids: CASSTLLAGQETQYF. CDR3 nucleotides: TGTGCCAGTTCTACCCTACTAGCGGGGCAAGAGACCCAGTACTTC.

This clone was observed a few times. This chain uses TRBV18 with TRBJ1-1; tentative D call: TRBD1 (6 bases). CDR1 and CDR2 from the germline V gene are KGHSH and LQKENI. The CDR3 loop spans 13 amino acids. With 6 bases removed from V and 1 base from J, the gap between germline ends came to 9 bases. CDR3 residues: CASSRTENTEAFF. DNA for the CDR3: TGTGCCAGCTCTAGGACAGAGAACACTGAAGCTTTCTTT.

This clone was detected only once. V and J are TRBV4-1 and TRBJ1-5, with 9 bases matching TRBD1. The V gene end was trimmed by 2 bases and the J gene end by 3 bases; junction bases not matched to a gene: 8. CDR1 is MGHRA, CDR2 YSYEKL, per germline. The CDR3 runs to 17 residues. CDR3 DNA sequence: TGCGCCAGCAGCCAAACCTCACAGGGGGCTCACAATCAGCCCCAGCATTTT. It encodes CASSQTSQGAHNQPQHF.